These 15 T cell receptor beta chains were sequenced from one sample in a study of cytomegalovirus exposure and HLA in healthy donors. The primer mix had 60 Vbeta and 13 Jbeta primers. Sequencing used immunoSEQ multiplex PCR; TCRdb keeps in-frame clones, though not all of them. The data show 80,000 to 95,000 clones, with about nine tenths seen just once and roughly 8.3% held by the top ten. Sequenced input: PBMCs. These receptors were taken from a young man in good health and CMV-seropositive.

This rearrangement joins TRBV6-4 to TRBJ1-2, with 9 positions matching TRBD1. Per germline, CDR1 MRHNA and CDR2 SNTAGT. CDR3 size: 19 residues. V dropped 7 bases and J dropped 3; count of bases not matched to a gene: 21. The CDR3 protein is CASKRFRDRVTLAHYGYTF. Written as DNA, the CDR3 is TGTGCCAGCAAACGCTTTAGGGACAGGGTGACCTTAGCGCACTATGGCTACACCTTC.

This clone has just a few counts. The chain has TRBV5-1 and TRBJ2-1; D is ambiguous. Germline V CDR1 and CDR2: SGHRS, YFSETQ. Trimming pared 0 bases from V and 0 bases from J, leaving 7 bases between. This CDR3 comprises 15 residues. CDR3 nucleotide sequence: TGCGCCAGCAGCTTGGCGGTCCGCTCCTACAATGAGCAGTTCTTC. It translates to CASSLAVRSYNEQFF. The full variable domain, in which reference TRBV5-1 and TRBJ2-1 provide the parts outside the CDR3, is KAGVTQTPRYLIKTRGQQVTLSCSPISGHRSVSWYQQTPGQGLQFLFEYFSETQRNKGNFPGRFSGRQFSNSRSEMNVSTLELGDSALYLCASSLAVRSYNEQFFGPGTRLTVL.

The chain joins TRBV27 to TRBJ1-5; D is possibly TRBD1 (5 bases). V lost 6 bases and J 0 bases, leaving 15 bases between the germline ends. CDR1 is MNHEY and CDR2 is SMNVEV in the germline V gene (reference sequence). The CDR3 spans 16 residues. For the CDR3, the DNA is TGTGCCAGCAGGCTGAACCAGGGTTATAGCAATCAGCCCCAGCATTTT. Its protein is CASRLNQGYSNQPQHF.

J is TRBJ2-7 and V is TRBV28; 16 nucleotides line up with TRBD2. This CDR3 region has 16 residues. V shed 4 bases, J shed 5 bases, and the junction held 5 bases outside the gene matches. CDR1 and CDR2 (germline): MDHEN, SYDVKM. The CDR3 region has the DNA TGTGCCAGCAGTTGGGGACTAGCGGGAGGGCACCACGAGCAGTACTTC. Its protein is CASSWGLAGGHHEQYF.

The V and J genes are TRBV19 and TRBJ2-7; D may be TRBD1 (6 bases). The V gene's germline CDR1 is LNHDA and CDR2 SQIVND (reference sequence). Trimming left V 1 base short and J 2 bases short, with 9 bases between. This CDR3 is built from 14 residues. The CDR3 DNA is TGTGCCAGTAGTATAGGGGGGCGCGCCTACGAGCAGTACTTC. It yields the protein CASSIGGRAYEQYF.

The chain has TRBV5-1 and TRBJ2-6; no firm D call. CDR1 and CDR2 from the germline V gene are SGHRS and YFSETQ. There are 18 residues in the CDR3. V lost 4 bases and J 0 bases, leaving 17 bases between the germline ends. This CDR3 is CASSLDSSPLSGANVLTF. The CDR3 nucleotides read TGCGCCAGCAGCCTGGATTCCTCCCCACTCTCTGGGGCCAACGTCCTGACTTTC.

This clone has a handful of counts. The rearrangement links TRBV11-3 to TRBJ2-1; D remains unclear. CDR1 and CDR2 from the germline V gene are SGHNT and YENEEA. V lost 5 bases to trimming and J lost 10 bases, with 9 bases between them. The CDR3 has 11 residues. This chain's CDR3 is CASSQSEEQFF. CDR3 sequence (DNA): TGTGCCAGCAGCCAGTCGGAGGAGCAGTTCTTC.

This clone turned up a few times. CDR3 coding DNA: TGTGCCAGCAGTTTTCAGGGGTGGGCTAACTATGGCTACACCTTC. This gives the protein CASSFQGWANYGYTF. The chain joins TRBV28 to TRBJ1-2; D is possibly TRBD1 (6 bases). Germline V gene data show CDR1 as MDHEN and CDR2 as SYDVKM. The germline V and J ends were trimmed by 3 bases and 0 bases, with 11 bases remaining between them. The CDR3 is 15 residues long.

The chain couples TRBV9 to TRBJ1-1, with TRBD1 matching over 7 bases. The CDR3 runs to 14 residues. J lost 4 bases, V lost 0 bases, and 3 bases had no gene match. Germline V gene sequence: CDR1 SGDLS, CDR2 YYNGEE. CDR3 nucleotides: TGTGCCAGCAGCGTAGTTGGACAGGCCACTGAAGCTTTCTTT. Translation gives CASSVVGQATEAFF.

Only a few counts were recorded for this clone. The J gene is TRBJ2-1, the V gene TRBV5-1; D is perhaps TRBD1 (7 bases). CDR1 SGHRS and CDR2 YFSETQ come from the germline V gene. The CDR3 contains 15 residues. V lost 4 bases and J 2 bases, leaving 13 bases between the germline ends. In DNA, the CDR3 is TGCGCCAGCAGCGCGGGACAGATCCCCTACAATGAGCAGTTCTTC. This gives the protein CASSAGQIPYNEQFF.

The chain couples TRBV6-1 to TRBJ2-5; 10 bases fit TRBD1. The J call may be incorrect, as the DNA end agrees better with TRBJ2-7. The CDR3 is 14 residues long. Germline V lookup: CDR1 MNHNS, CDR2 SASEGT. In DNA form, the CDR3 reads TGTGCCAGCGGACCGGGACAGGGGATCCACGAGCAGTACTTC. Residues: CASGPGQGIHEQYF.

This clone was recorded only once. J is TRBJ2-3 and V is TRBV27; 7 bases agree with TRBD1. CDR3 length: 17 residues. V was pared by 4 bases and J by 6 bases, with 16 bases of the junction left unmatched. Germline CDR1 and CDR2: MNHEY and SMNVEV (reference sequence). The CDR3 is CASSSPLNRGLGDTQYF. CDR3 bases: TGTGCCAGCAGTTCACCACTTAACAGGGGCCTCGGGGATACGCAGTATTTT.

The V and J genes are TRBV5-1 and TRBJ2-1; 7 nucleotides match TRBD2. The V segment lost 4 bases and the J segment 7 bases; nucleotides outside the gene matches: 20. This CDR3 has 18 residues. Germline-derived CDR1 and CDR2 are SGHRS and YFSETQ. The CDR3 here is CASSPTSSPVGTRNEQFF. CDR3 in DNA: TGCGCCAGCAGCCCGACTAGCTCCCCCGTGGGTACACGTAATGAGCAGTTCTTC.

The chain has TRBV5-1 and TRBJ2-3, with 10 bases aligning to TRBD1. The V segment lost 2 bases and the J segment 4 bases; nucleotides outside the gene matches: 4. The CDR3 is made up of 15 amino acids. Looked up from germline, CDR1 is SGHRS and CDR2 is YFSETQ. The CDR3: CASSFGDRGPDTQYF. The DNA of the CDR3 is TGCGCCAGCAGCTTTGGGGACAGGGGTCCAGATACGCAGTATTTT.

The rearrangement links TRBV5-4 to TRBJ2-3; no clear D gene. The CDR3 runs 13 residues. Per germline, CDR1 SGHNT and CDR2 YYREEE (reference sequence). V was pared by 0 bases and J by 4 bases, with 6 bases between. For the CDR3, the DNA is TGTGCCAGCAGCTTGGGAGAGGCAGATACGCAGTATTTT. Translation: CASSLGEADTQYF.